This T cell receptor beta chain was obtained from a study of T cell responses to AZD1222 COVID-19 vaccine. Regarding the study as a whole: Clonal diversity may have been underestimated in mostly white British donors.

TCRdb's copy holds only in-frame clones and misses some; the assay was immunoSEQ multiplex PCR. The data hold around 140,000 clones, with approximately 94% observed a single time. This CDR3 contains 17 residues. Per the germline V gene, CDR1 is LGHNA and CDR2 is YNFKEQ. Unmatched junction bases numbered 12, after V lost 3 bases and J lost 6 bases. This clone occurred a few times. The antigen is undetermined. The clonotype comes from an adult in good health. The sample was peripheral blood, taken on day 0 of AZD1222 vaccination. The chain employs TRBV4-2 and TRBJ2-3; 10 bases line up with TRBD2. The CDR3 is CASSQISGLAGADTQYF. For the CDR3, the DNA is TGTGCCAGCAGCCAGATCTCCGGGCTAGCGGGAGCGGATACGCAGTATTTT.